The rows below give T cell receptor beta chains drawn from one sample of a study of blood T cell repertoires in COVID-19. Libraries were prepared by immunoSEQ multiplex PCR; TCRdb keeps only in-frame clonotypes and omits some of them. The data contain more than 80,000 clones, 86% of them singletons. The sample was peripheral blood. Source of these receptors: a man older than 75 with acute or convalescent COVID-19. CDR3s include the opening cysteine and the closing phenylalanine or tryptophan.

v_call: TRBV5-1
cdr3_aa: CASRSWTGGADTQYF

v_call: TRBV2
cdr3_aa: CASSRNYGYTF

v_call: TRBV6-5
cdr3_aa: CASRGTVPYF

v_call: TRBV3-1/TRBV3-2
cdr3_aa: CASSQRTSGSIKNIQYF

v_call: TRBV7-9
cdr3_aa: CASSSTTSGYTDTQYF

v_call: TRBV5-1
cdr3_aa: CASSLAQTGAGYTF

v_call: TRBV7-2
cdr3_aa: CASSLDRGEQPQHF

v_call: TRBV4-3
cdr3_aa: CASSQVSGELFF

v_call: TRBV19
cdr3_aa: CASSTDRGSNTEAFF

v_call: TRBV28
cdr3_aa: CASSLAPSFEKLFF

v_call: TRBV9
cdr3_aa: CASRGQPDNEQFF

v_call: TRBV5-4
cdr3_aa: CASSFPDRVETQYF

v_call: TRBV6-1
cdr3_aa: CASSASTALVSGNTIYF

v_call: TRBV5-5
cdr3_aa: CASSLAGALRNTEAFF

v_call: TRBV5-1
cdr3_aa: CASSLLLADNEQFF

v_call: TRBV6-5
cdr3_aa: CASSWGQGVGAEAFF

v_call: TRBV4-3
cdr3_aa: CASSIRSGSTEAFF

v_call: TRBV5-1
cdr3_aa: CASSPSGRAVSGELFF

v_call: TRBV5-1
cdr3_aa: CASSLGTGDYNEQFF

v_call: TRBV6-2/TRBV6-3
cdr3_aa: CASSRSRSGRNRNEQFF

v_call: TRBV13
cdr3_aa: CASSSLLSQVAGRQETQYF

v_call: TRBV3-1/TRBV3-2
cdr3_aa: CASSQEGTRDSYTDTQYF

v_call: TRBV5-4
cdr3_aa: CASSVQLASDEQYF

v_call: TRBV6-6
cdr3_aa: CASSYSTGNYGYTF

v_call: TRBV29-1
cdr3_aa: CSVGTGNQPQHF

v_call: TRBV11-2
cdr3_aa: CASSPGRGLNEQFF

v_call: TRBV5-6
cdr3_aa: CASSSLARTGEETQYF

v_call: TRBV7-3
cdr3_aa: CASSAQRGYYNEQFF

v_call: TRBV21-1
cdr3_aa: CASSKRGQGNSPLHF

v_call: TRBV5-1
cdr3_aa: CASSLVQGAGEQYF

v_call: TRBV7-2
cdr3_aa: CASSLGAAGGRGEQFF